The TCR beta chain under discussion was sequenced for a study of shared clonotypes between healthy human individuals. Study-wide context: Every donor yielded three CD4 naive, three CD4 memory, two CD8 naive and one CD8 memory plate.

Notes on this clone: What it binds is not known.

The naive CD8 population came from CD45RO-negative cells selected for CCR7, without terminally differentiated effector memory CD45RA+ cells. The test was conducted at deep level. Sequencing used immunoSEQ multiplex PCR; TCRdb keeps in-frame clones, though not all of them. Of under 2,000,000 clones listed, just under 95% are singletons. The CDR3 is 14 residues long. Germline V gene lookup returns CDR1 ENHRY and CDR2 SYGVKD. The junction had 7 bases not matched to a gene; V was cut back by 2 bases and J by 7 bases. Study-wide results and limits: Sampling included only blood; tissue repertoires likely differ.

V gene TRBV10-3 combines with J gene TRBJ1-1; 7 bases are shared with TRBD1. Sequenced material: naive CD8+ T cells sorted from blood. The sequence was obtained from a man aged 18 to 29 in good health. CDR3 in amino acids: CAISEVNRGLEAFF. The CDR3 nucleotides are TGTGCCATCAGTGAGGTTAACAGGGGCCTTGAAGCTTTCTTT.